The clone carrying this T cell receptor beta chain has just a few counts. Antigen unknown. The CDR3 consists of 14 residues. Germline loops: CDR1 SGHRS, CDR2 YFSETQ. V was shortened by 2 bases and J by 6 bases, with 15 bases between the two germline ends. Data came from immunoSEQ multiplex PCR; TCRdb stores just in-frame clones and leaves some out. The repertoire has 2 million to 2.5 million clones, about 95% of them found once; the top ten carry roughly 1.1%. This record comes from a study of shared clonotypes between healthy human individuals. Regarding the study as a whole: Naive CD4 clonotype sharing across a handful of donors was around 5%.

The naive CD8 subset, CD45RO-negative cells positively selected for CCR7, excluded terminally differentiated effector memory CD45RA+ cells. The specimen was naive CD8+ T cells sorted from blood. This receptor was taken from a man between 18 and 35 years old in good health. The chain recombines TRBV5-1 with TRBJ2-7; TRBD1 might be the D (6 bases). The CDR3 sequence: CASSLGQSMGEQYF. The CDR3 nucleotides are TGCGCCAGCAGCTTAGGACAGTCCATGGGCGAGCAGTACTTC.